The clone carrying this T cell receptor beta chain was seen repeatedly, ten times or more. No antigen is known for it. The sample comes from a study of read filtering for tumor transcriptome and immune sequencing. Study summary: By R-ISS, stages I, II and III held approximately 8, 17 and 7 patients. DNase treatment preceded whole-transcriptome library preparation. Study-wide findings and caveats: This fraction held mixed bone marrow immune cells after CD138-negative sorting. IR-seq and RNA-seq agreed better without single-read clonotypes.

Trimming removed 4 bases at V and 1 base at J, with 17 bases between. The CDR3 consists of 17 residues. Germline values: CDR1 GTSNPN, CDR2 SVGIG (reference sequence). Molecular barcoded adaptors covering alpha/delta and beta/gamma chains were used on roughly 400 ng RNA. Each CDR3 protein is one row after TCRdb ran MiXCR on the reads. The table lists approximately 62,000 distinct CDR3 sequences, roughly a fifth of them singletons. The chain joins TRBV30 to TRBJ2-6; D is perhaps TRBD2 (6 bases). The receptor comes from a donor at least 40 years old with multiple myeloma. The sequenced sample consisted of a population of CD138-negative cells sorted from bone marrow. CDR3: CAWIRGRLKSGANVLTF. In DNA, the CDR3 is TGTGCCTGGATTCGGGGGAGACTGAAGTCTGGGGCCAACGTCCTGACTTTC.